The source of this T cell receptor (beta chain) is a study of blood T cells in healthy people across ages. The sample holds a few counts of this clonotype. With a J-beta primer mix and a sample-barcoded 5' primer, a second PCR ran about 7 to 11 cycles. TCRdb re-called the 5' RACE reads with MiXCR, one entry per CDR3 protein. The sample holds approximately 760,000 distinct CDR3 sequences, just under 25% seen once. The CDR3 is 15 residues long. The V gene's germline CDR1 is SGDLS and CDR2 YYNGEE. The V gene end was trimmed by 2 bases and the J gene end by 10 bases; junction bases not matched to a gene: 9. These records were also assigned to another study, of T cells of mothers and their children.

The receptor was derived from a boy aged 5 to 17 in good health. Specimen: blood. The chain joins TRBV9 to TRBJ1-6, with 7 bases lining up with TRBD1. The CDR3 is CASSVATGLKSPLHF. DNA for the CDR3: TGTGCCAGCAGCGTGGCGACAGGGCTGAAGTCACCCCTCCACTTT. The variable domain in full, with the rest retrieved from reference TRBV9 and TRBJ1-6, is DSGVTQTPKHLITATGQRVTLRCSPRSGDLSVYWYQQSLDQGLQFLIQYYNGEERAKGNILERFSAQQFPDLHSELNLSSLELGDSALYFCASSVATGLKSPLHFGNGTRLTVT.